A single count supports the clone carrying this TCR beta chain. Assay: immunoSEQ multiplex PCR; the TCRdb copy retains only in-frame clones and omits some. The sample has under 150,000 clones, 88% seen once. The data were obtained in a study of blood T cell repertoires in COVID-19. Study information: Both acute and convalescent COVID-19 samples were obtained from the United States, Italy and Spain.

The sample consisted of peripheral blood. The sequence derives from a human donor in a cohort sampled during active COVID-19.

The CDR3 bases are TGTGCCAGCAGCGCGACAGGGGAGAACCAAGAGACCCAGTACTTC. Translated: CASSATGENQETQYF. The gene calls are TRBV9 and TRBJ2-5; 8 nucleotides align to TRBD1. The CDR3 totals 15 residues. From germline, CDR1 is SGDLS and CDR2 YYNGEE. V shed 3 bases and J 0 bases; nucleotides not matched to a gene: 4. Full variable domain (outside the CDR3, taken from reference TRBV9 and TRBJ2-5): DSGVTQTPKHLITATGQRVTLRCSPRSGDLSVYWYQQSLDQGLQFLIQYYNGEERAKGNILERFSAQQFPDLHSELNLSSLELGDSALYFCASSATGENQETQYFGPGTRLLVL.